Listed here are 27 T cell receptor beta chains from one sample, sequenced in a study of CD8 T cells in Susac syndrome. The authors reverse transcribed roughly 0.45 to 1 ug RNA with random hexamers. TCRdb re-called the immunoSEQ multiplex PCR reads through MiXCR, storing one row per CDR3 protein. The table shows about 300,000 distinct CDR3 sequences, with about 89% occurring only once. The sequencing sample was made of CD8+ T cells from PBMCs. These receptors were taken from a human donor with multiple sclerosis.

Comment on this clonotype: A junction end diverges from the germline sequence, so it may reflect a read error. The chain is built from TRBV29-1 and TRBJ1-1; D may be TRBD1 (5 bases). Per the germline V gene, CDR1 is SQVTM and CDR2 is ANQGSEA. This CDR3 spans 13 amino acids. For the CDR3, the DNA is TGCAGCGTTGAATTAGGGGCGAACGCTGAAGCTTTCTTT. This encodes CSVELGANAEAFF.

The chain couples TRBV20-1 to TRBJ2-7; 8 bases are shared with TRBD2. The CDR3 spans 16 residues. Germline V gene sequence: CDR1 DFQATT, CDR2 SNEGSKA (reference sequence). Trimming at V came to 2 bases and at J to 0 bases, leaving 9 bases not matched to a gene. The CDR3 here is CSARQPQTSDSYEQYF. The CDR3 DNA is TGCAGTGCTAGACAGCCTCAGACTAGCGACTCCTACGAGCAGTACTTC.

The chain recombines TRBV29-1 with TRBJ2-1; TRBD2 matches at 15 bases. This CDR3 is 17 amino acids long. V lost 4 bases to trimming and J lost 6 bases; unmatched junction nucleotides: 10. Germline V gene sequence: CDR1 SQVTM, CDR2 ANQGSEA. The CDR3 spells CSVVGGLAGGGTNEQFF. The CDR3 DNA is TGCAGCGTTGTTGGGGGACTAGCGGGAGGAGGAACCAATGAGCAGTTCTTC.

This CDR3 reads CASSLAGTDYEQYF. Here the CDR3 DNA reads TGTGCCAGCAGCTTAGCCGGGACAGACTACGAGCAGTACTTC. J is TRBJ2-7 and V is TRBV7-9; 7 bases agree with TRBD1. The CDR3 loop spans 14 amino acids. Per germline, CDR1 SEHNR and CDR2 FQNEAQ (reference sequence). The V segment lost 0 bases and the J segment 3 bases; nucleotides outside the gene matches: 2. Full variable domain (outside the CDR3, taken from reference TRBV7-9 and TRBJ2-7): DTGVSQNPRHKITKRGQNVTFRCDPISEHNRLYWYRQTLGQGPEFLTYFQNEAQLEKSRLLSDRFSAERPKGSFSTLEIQRTEQGDSAMYLCASSLAGTDYEQYFGPGTRLTVT.

This chain links TRBV10-3 with TRBJ2-7; 13 bases line up with TRBD2. Looked up from germline, CDR1 is ENHRY and CDR2 is SYGVKD. With 8 bases clipped from V and 4 bases from J, the junction kept 5 bases outside the gene matches. The CDR3 consists of 14 residues. The CDR3: CAISGLAGLYEQYF. Written as DNA, the CDR3 is TGTGCCATCTCGGGACTAGCGGGATTGTACGAGCAGTACTTC.

The J gene is TRBJ2-5, the V gene TRBV7-2, with TRBD2 matching over 9 bases. The CDR3 spans 14 residues. CDR1 is SGHTA, CDR2 FQGNSA, per germline. Germline trimming cut 0 bases from V and 5 bases from J; bases unmatched to any gene: 1. CDR3 DNA sequence: TGTGCCAGCAGCTTAGCTAGCGGGAGCGAGACCCAGTACTTC. As protein: CASSLASGSETQYF. Filled out from reference TRBV7-2 and TRBJ2-5, the complete variable domain reads GAGVSQSPSNKVTEKGKDVELRCDPISGHTALYWYRQSLGQGLEFLIYFQGNSAPDKSGLPSDRFSAERTGGSVSTLTIQRTQQEDSAVYLCASSLASGSETQYFGPGTRLLVL.

This clonotype has just one count. The chain uses TRBV9 and TRBJ2-1, with 8 bases that match TRBD1. The germline V gene has CDR1 SGDLS and CDR2 YYNGEE. The CDR3 is 15 amino acids. The J segment lost 5 bases and the V segment lost 4 bases, leaving 8 bases of the junction unmatched. CDR3 sequence (DNA): TGTGCCAGCAGCCCTACCGGGACAGGAAACAATGAGCAGTTCTTC. This sequence encodes CASSPTGTGNNEQFF.

This clonotype came up once. The V call is TRBV5-4, the J call TRBJ1-1; no firm D call. CDR1 and CDR2 from the germline V gene are SGHNT and YYREEE (reference sequence). CDR3 length: 16 residues. V shed 4 bases and J shed 1 base, with 17 bases lying between them. CDR3 region: CASSPNARTENTEAFF. CDR3 bases: TGTGCCAGCAGCCCAAATGCTCGGACGGAGAACACTGAAGCTTTCTTT.

The chain has TRBV27 and TRBJ2-7; 12 bases line up with TRBD2. The CDR3 spans 15 residues. CDR1 and CDR2 (germline): MNHEY, SMNVEV (reference sequence). V lost 2 bases to trimming and J lost 5 bases; unmatched junction nucleotides: 4. CDR3 nucleotides: TGTGCCAGCAGTTTACTAGCGGGGGGGCTACACGAGCAGTACTTC. Its translation is CASSLLAGGLHEQYF.

This rearrangement joins TRBV7-8 to TRBJ1-1, with D maybe TRBD1 (6 bases). The CDR3 totals 16 residues. V lost 1 base to trimming and J lost 2 bases, with 14 bases between them. In germline, CDR1 is SGHVS, CDR2 FQNEAQ. The CDR3 sequence: CASSLGAGQTNTEAFF. DNA for the CDR3: TGTGCCAGCAGCTTAGGGGCCGGACAGACTAACACTGAAGCTTTCTTT.

This chain joins TRBV7-2 and TRBJ2-7; possible D gene TRBD2, 5 bases. The CDR3 contains 14 residues. Per the germline V gene, CDR1 is SGHTA and CDR2 is FQGNSA. Between the trimmed V and J ends, which lost 1 base and 5 bases, there was a span of 12 bases. Here the CDR3 reads CASSLDGVLDEQYF. The CDR3 region has the DNA TGTGCCAGCAGCTTAGACGGGGTTCTCGACGAGCAGTACTTC.

V gene TRBV27 combines with J gene TRBJ1-1, with 11 nucleotides matching TRBD1. V was clipped by 6 bases and J by 3 bases; unmatched bases: 6. This CDR3 has 15 amino acids. Germline V gives CDR1 MNHEY, CDR2 SMNVEV (reference sequence). CDR3 DNA sequence: TGTGCCAGCAGCTACGGGACAGGGGGGGACACTGAAGCTTTCTTT. Amino acids: CASSYGTGGDTEAFF.

The chain recombines TRBV6-2 or TRBV6-3 with TRBJ2-7; D possibly corresponds to TRBD1 (6 bases). CDR3 length: 15 residues. Trimming left V 5 bases short and J 3 bases short, with 17 bases between. Germline CDR1 MNHEY, CDR2 SVGEGT. CDR3 bases: TGTGCCAGCAGTCTCGACTGGGGGCCTAACTACGAGCAGTACTTC. This sequence encodes CASSLDWGPNYEQYF.

The V gene is TRBV13, the J gene TRBJ2-1; the D is unclear. Germline V CDR1 and CDR2: PRHDT, FYEKMQ (reference sequence). The ends were cut back, 5 bases at V and 9 bases at J, with 11 bases in the middle. The CDR3 runs 12 residues. For the CDR3, the DNA is TGTGCCAGCAGCCCTTTATCGGGTGAGCAGTTCTTC. Translated: CASSPLSGEQFF.

A single count supports this clonotype. This chain links TRBV11-2 with TRBJ2-1; no clear D gene. Germline V gene data show CDR1 as SGHAT and CDR2 as FQNNGV. The CDR3 consists of 13 residues. V lost 1 base and J lost 7, with 8 bases in between. DNA of the CDR3: TGTGCCAGCAGCTTAGTAACTTTTAATGAGCAGTTCTTC. Translation: CASSLVTFNEQFF.

The rearrangement joins TRBV19 to TRBJ2-5, with D unresolved. Trimming took 2 bases from V and 5 from J, leaving 9 bases between them. CDR3 length equals 13 residues. Germline assignment: CDR1 LNHDA and CDR2 SQIVND (reference sequence). The CDR3, as DNA: TGTGCCAGTAGTATACCCGGAGATGAGACCCAGTACTTC. This sequence encodes CASSIPGDETQYF.

The chain couples TRBV14 to TRBJ2-5; 12 positions agree with TRBD2. The V gene's germline CDR1 is SGHDN and CDR2 FVKESK. This CDR3 region has 17 residues. V dropped 4 bases and J dropped 7; count of bases not matched to a gene: 13. The CDR3 here is CASSLAAWTSGEVTQYF. CDR3 DNA: TGTGCCAGCAGCCTGGCAGCCTGGACTAGCGGGGAAGTGACCCAGTACTTC.

CDR3 loop: CASSSLTYRSYEQYF. The CDR3 DNA sequence: TGTGCCAGCAGCTCATTGACTTACAGAAGTTACGAGCAGTACTTC. The chain employs TRBV7-2 and TRBJ2-7, with D uncertain. Trimming removed 4 bases at V and 4 bases at J, with 17 bases between. The length of the CDR3 is 15 residues. The V gene's germline CDR1 is SGHTA and CDR2 FQGNSA.

This CDR3 is CASSFTSSGDEQFF. The CDR3 nucleotides are TGTGCCAGCAGTTTTACCTCTTCGGGCGATGAGCAGTTCTTC. This chain links TRBV28 with TRBJ2-1, with D unresolved. Trimming stripped 3 bases from V and 8 bases from J, with 14 bases between. This CDR3 region has 14 residues. Germline assignment: CDR1 MDHEN and CDR2 SYDVKM.

J is TRBJ1-3 and V is TRBV3-1; weak D call: TRBD1 (6 bases). The V and J ends lost 4 bases and 2 bases respectively, with 24 bases between them. Looked up from germline, CDR1 is LGHDT and CDR2 is YNNKEL (reference sequence). The CDR3 loop spans 19 amino acids. In DNA, the CDR3 is TGTGCCAGCAGCCCAACCGGGACAAGCATGGAGTCTCCTGGAAACACCATATATTTT. It specifies CASSPTGTSMESPGNTIYF.

The CDR3 coding sequence is TGCGCCAGCAGCCAAGAACGACAGGCCGCAGGGGTATACGAGCAGTACTTC. Its translation: CASSQERQAAGVYEQYF. The chain uses TRBV4-3 and TRBJ2-7; D perhaps matches TRBD1 (6 bases). Between the trimmed V and J ends, which lost 0 bases and 4 bases, there was a span of 19 bases. The CDR3 contains 17 residues. Germline V gives CDR1 LGHNA, CDR2 YSLEER.

This chain links TRBV7-9 with TRBJ1-4; D is unclear. The CDR3 spans 16 residues. Trimming pared 2 bases from V and 7 bases from J, leaving 17 bases between. CDR1 SEHNR and CDR2 FQNEAQ come from the germline V gene (reference sequence). Written as DNA, the CDR3 is TGTGCCAGCAGCTTATTGGACCCGGGCGGCGGTGAAAAACTGTTTTTT. Encoded protein: CASSLLDPGGGEKLFF.

This clonotype appeared a single time. The V call is TRBV20-1, the J call TRBJ2-7, with D perhaps TRBD2 (5 bases). The CDR3 totals 14 residues. Trimming cost V 3 bases and J 3 bases, with 15 bases left between them. CDR1 DFQATT and CDR2 SNEGSKA come from the germline V gene (reference sequence). The CDR3 loop reads CSARTPEGLYEQYF. DNA for the CDR3: TGCAGTGCTAGGACCCCCGAGGGTCTCTACGAGCAGTACTTC.

In this sample, this clonotype turned up a few times. This rearrangement joins TRBV24-1 to TRBJ2-5; D not resolved. The CDR3 has 15 amino acids. Germline lookup yields CDR1 KGHDR and CDR2 SFDVKD. V shed 0 bases and J shed 0 bases, with 7 bases lying between them. The CDR3 DNA sequence: TGTGCCACCAGTGATTTGCGGACCGACCAAGAGACCCAGTACTTC. Its protein product is CATSDLRTDQETQYF.

This clonotype turned up a few times. V gene TRBV6-1 combines with J gene TRBJ2-5; 10 positions match TRBD2. V shed 2 bases and J 1 base; nucleotides not matched to a gene: 1. The V gene's germline CDR1 is MNHNS and CDR2 SASEGT. The CDR3 spans 15 residues. The CDR3: CASSELAGVQETQYF. CDR3 nucleotides: TGTGCCAGCAGTGAACTAGCGGGAGTCCAAGAGACCCAGTACTTC.

The rearrangement links TRBV7-3 to TRBJ2-2; the D is unclear. Trimming removed 0 bases from V and 4 bases from J, with 12 bases in between. Germline V gene lookup returns CDR1 SGHTA and CDR2 FQGTGA. The CDR3 contains 16 residues. CDR3 residues: CASSLTVLTITGELFF. CDR3 DNA sequence: TGTGCCAGCAGCTTAACGGTTCTCACGATCACCGGGGAGCTGTTTTTT.

J is TRBJ2-7 and V is TRBV7-2; 11 bases map to TRBD2. The CDR3 loop spans 15 amino acids. V shed 1 base and J 6 bases; nucleotides not matched to a gene: 5. Germline values: CDR1 SGHTA, CDR2 FQGNSA. CDR3 amino acids: CASSLVSSGRIEQYF. Here the CDR3 DNA reads TGTGCCAGCAGCTTAGTATCTAGCGGGAGGATCGAGCAGTACTTC.